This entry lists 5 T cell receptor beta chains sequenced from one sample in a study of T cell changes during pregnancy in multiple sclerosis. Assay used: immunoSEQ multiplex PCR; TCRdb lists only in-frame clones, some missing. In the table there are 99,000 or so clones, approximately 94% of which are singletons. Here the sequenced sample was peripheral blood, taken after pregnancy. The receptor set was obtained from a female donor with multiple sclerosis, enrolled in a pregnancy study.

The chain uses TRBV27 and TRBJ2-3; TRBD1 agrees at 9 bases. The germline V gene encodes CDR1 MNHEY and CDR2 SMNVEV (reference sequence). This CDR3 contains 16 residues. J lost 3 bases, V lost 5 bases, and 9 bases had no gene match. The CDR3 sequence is CASSLTRDRVTDTQYF. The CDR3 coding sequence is TGTGCCAGCAGTCTTACGAGGGACAGGGTTACAGATACGCAGTATTTT.

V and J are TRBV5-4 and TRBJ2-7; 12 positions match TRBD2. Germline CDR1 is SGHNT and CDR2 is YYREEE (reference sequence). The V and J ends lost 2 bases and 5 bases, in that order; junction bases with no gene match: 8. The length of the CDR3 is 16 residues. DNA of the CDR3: TGTGCCAGCAGCTTAGGCCCTAGCGGGAGGGCCCACGAGCAGTACTTC. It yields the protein CASSLGPSGRAHEQYF.

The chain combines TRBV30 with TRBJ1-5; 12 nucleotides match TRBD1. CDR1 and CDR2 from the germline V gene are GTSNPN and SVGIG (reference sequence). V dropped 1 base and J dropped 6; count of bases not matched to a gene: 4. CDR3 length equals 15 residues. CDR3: CAWSDGTGGGQPQHF. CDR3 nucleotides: TGTGCCTGGAGTGATGGGACAGGGGGCGGTCAGCCCCAGCATTTT.

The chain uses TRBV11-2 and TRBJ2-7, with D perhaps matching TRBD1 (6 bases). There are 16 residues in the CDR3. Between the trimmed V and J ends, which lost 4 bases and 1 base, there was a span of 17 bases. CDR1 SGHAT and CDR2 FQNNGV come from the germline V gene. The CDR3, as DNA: TGTGCCAGCAGCTCCCCGGACAGAGGCTTTTCCTACGAGCAGTACTTC. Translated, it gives CASSSPDRGFSYEQYF. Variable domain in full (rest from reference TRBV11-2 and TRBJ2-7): EAGVAQSPRYKIIEKRQSVAFWCNPISGHATLYWYQQILGQGPKLLIQFQNNGVVDDSQLPKDRFSAERLKGVDSTLKIQPAKLEDSAVYLCASSSPDRGFSYEQYFGPGTRLTVT.

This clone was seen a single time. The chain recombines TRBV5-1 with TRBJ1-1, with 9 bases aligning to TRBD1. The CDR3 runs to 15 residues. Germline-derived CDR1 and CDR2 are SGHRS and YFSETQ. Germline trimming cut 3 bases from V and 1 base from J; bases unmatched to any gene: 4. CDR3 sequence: CASSWTTGGNTEAFF. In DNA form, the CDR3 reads TGCGCCAGCAGCTGGACGACAGGGGGGAACACTGAAGCTTTCTTT.